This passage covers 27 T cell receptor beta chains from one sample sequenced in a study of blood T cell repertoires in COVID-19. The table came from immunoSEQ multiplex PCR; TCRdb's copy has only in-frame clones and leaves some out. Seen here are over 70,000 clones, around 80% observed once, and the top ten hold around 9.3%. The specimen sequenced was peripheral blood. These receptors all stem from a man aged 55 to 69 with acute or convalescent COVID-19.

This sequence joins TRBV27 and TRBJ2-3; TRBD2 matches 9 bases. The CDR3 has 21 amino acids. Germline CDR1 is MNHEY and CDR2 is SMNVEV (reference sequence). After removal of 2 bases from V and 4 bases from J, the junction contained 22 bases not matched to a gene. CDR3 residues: CASSLSGGRLAGRLDSDTQYF. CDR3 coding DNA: TGTGCCAGCAGTTTAAGCGGGGGGAGGCTAGCGGGCCGCCTCGATTCAGATACGCAGTATTTT.

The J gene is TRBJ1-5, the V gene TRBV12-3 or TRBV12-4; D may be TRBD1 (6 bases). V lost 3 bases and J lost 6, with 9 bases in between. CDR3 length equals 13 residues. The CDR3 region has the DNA TGTGCCAGCAGTTTGGGGGCCGGTCAGCCCCAGCATTTT. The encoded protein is CASSLGAGQPQHF.

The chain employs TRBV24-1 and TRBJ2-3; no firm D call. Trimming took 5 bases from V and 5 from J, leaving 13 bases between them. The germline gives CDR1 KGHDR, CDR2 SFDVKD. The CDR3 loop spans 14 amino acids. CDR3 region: CATSVDDGVDTQYF. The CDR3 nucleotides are TGTGCCACCAGTGTAGATGACGGAGTAGATACGCAGTATTTT.

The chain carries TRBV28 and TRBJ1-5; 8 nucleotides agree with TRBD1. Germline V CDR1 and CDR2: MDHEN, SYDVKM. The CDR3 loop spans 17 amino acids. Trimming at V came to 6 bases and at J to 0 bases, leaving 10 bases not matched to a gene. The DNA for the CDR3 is TGTGCCAGCAGGACAGGACAGGGAATCTATAGCAATCAGCCCCAGCATTTT. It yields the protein CASRTGQGIYSNQPQHF.

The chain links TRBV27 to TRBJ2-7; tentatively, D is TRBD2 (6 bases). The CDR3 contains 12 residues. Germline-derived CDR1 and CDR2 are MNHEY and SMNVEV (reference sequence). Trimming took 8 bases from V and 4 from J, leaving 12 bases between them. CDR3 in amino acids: CASSLGGYEQYF. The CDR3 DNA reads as TGTGCCAGCTCCCTCGGGGGTTACGAGCAGTACTTC.

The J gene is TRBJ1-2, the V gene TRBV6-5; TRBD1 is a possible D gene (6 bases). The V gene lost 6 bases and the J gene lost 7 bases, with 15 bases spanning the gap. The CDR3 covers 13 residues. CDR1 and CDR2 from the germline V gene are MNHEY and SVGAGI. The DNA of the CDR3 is TGTGCCAGCAGAGGAACAGGGAAGGGTGGCTACACCTTC. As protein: CASRGTGKGGYTF.

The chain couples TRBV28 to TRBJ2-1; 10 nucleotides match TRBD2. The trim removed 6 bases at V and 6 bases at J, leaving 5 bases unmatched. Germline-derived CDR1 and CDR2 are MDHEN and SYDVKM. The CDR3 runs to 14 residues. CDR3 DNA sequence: TGTGCCAGCAGCCCACTAGCGGGAATCAATGAGCAGTTCTTC. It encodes CASSPLAGINEQFF.

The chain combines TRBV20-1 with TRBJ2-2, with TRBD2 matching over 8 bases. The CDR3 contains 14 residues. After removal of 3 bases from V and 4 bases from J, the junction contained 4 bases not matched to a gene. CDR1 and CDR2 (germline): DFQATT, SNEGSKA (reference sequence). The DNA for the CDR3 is TGCAGTGCTAGTGACCGGGAGGGCACCGGGGAGCTGTTTTTT. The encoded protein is CSASDREGTGELFF.

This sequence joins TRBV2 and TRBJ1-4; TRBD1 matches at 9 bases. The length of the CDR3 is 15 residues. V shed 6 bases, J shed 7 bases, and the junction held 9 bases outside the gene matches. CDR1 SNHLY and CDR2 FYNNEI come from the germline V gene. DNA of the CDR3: TGTGCCAGCAGACTCGGAACAGGGGGCATTGAAAAACTGTTTTTT. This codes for CASRLGTGGIEKLFF.

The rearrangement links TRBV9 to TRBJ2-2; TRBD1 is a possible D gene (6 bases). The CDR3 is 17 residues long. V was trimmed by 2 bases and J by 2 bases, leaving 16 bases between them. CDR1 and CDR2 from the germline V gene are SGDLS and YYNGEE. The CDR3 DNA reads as TGTGCCAGCAGCGTCCAGGGGAAGGCAGTAAACACCGGGGAGCTGTTTTTT. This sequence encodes CASSVQGKAVNTGELFF. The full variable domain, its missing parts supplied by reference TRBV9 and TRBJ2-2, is DSGVTQTPKHLITATGQRVTLRCSPRSGDLSVYWYQQSLDQGLQFLIQYYNGEERAKGNILERFSAQQFPDLHSELNLSSLELGDSALYFCASSVQGKAVNTGELFFGEGSRLTVL.

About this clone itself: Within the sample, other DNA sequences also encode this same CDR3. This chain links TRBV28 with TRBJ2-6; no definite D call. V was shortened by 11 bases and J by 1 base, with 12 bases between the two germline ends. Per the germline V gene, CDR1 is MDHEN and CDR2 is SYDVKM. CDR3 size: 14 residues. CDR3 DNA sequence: TGTGCCTCCCGCGGTAGATCTGGGGCCAACGTCCTGACTTTC. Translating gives CASRGRSGANVLTF. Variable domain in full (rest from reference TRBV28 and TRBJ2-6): DVKVTQSSRYLVKRTGEKVFLECVQDMDHENMFWYRQDPGLGLRLIYFSYDVKMKEKGDIPEGYSVSREKKERFSLILESASTNQTSMYLCASRGRSGANVLTFGAGSRLTVL.

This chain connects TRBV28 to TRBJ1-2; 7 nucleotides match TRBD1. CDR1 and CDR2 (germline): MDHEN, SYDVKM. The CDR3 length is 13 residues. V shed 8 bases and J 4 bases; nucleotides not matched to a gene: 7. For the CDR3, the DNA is TGTGCCAGCGGACAGGCAGAGTTCTATGGCTACACCTTC. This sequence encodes CASGQAEFYGYTF.

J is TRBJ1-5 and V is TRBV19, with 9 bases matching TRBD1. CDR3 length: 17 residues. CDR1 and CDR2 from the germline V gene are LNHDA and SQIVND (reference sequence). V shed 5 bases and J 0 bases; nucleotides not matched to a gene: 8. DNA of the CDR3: TGTGCCAGTAGTTACCCCGGGACAGGGTATAGCAATCAGCCCCAGCATTTT. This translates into CASSYPGTGYSNQPQHF.

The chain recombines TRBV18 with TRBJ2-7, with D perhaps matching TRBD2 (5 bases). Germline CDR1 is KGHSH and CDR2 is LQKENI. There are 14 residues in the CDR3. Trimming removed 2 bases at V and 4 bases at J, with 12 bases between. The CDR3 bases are TGTGCCAGCTCACCAGCCGGAGAGGGTTACGAGCAGTACTTC. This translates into CASSPAGEGYEQYF.

The CDR3 nucleotides are TGCGCCAGCAGTGAGTACGGTAGCGGGAGTGGCGTCACCGGGGAGCTGTTTTTT. Translating gives CASSEYGSGSGVTGELFF. This chain connects TRBV10-1 to TRBJ2-2, with TRBD2 identical over 9 bases. The ends lost 1 base at V and 4 bases at J; junction bases unmatched: 10. The V gene's germline CDR1 is WNHNN and CDR2 SYGVQD (reference sequence). The CDR3 is made up of 18 amino acids.

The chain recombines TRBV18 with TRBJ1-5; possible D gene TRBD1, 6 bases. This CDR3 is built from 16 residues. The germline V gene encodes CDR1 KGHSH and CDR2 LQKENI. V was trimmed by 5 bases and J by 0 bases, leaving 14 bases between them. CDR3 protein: CASSTGTPNSNQPQHF. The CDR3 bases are TGTGCCAGCTCAACCGGGACACCGAATAGCAATCAGCCCCAGCATTTT.

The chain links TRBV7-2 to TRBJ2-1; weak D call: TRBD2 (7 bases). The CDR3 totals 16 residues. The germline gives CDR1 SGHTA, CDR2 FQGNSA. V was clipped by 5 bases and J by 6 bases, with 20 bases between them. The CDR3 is CASSPGWGGASNEQFF. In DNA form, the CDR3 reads TGTGCCAGCAGCCCCGGATGGGGGGGGGCGTCCAATGAGCAGTTCTTC.

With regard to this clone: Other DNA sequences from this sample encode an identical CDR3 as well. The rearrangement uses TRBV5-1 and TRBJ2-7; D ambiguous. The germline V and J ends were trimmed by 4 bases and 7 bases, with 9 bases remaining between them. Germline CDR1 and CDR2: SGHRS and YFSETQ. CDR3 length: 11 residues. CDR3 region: CASSLEREQYF. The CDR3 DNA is TGCGCCAGCAGCCTCGAGAGGGAGCAGTACTTC.

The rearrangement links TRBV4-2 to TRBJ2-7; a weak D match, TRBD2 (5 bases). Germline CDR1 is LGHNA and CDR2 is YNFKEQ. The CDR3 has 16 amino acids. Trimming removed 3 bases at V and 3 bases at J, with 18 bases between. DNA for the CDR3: TGTGCCAGCAGCCAGGCCCCCCGACGGGGAGACTACGAGCAGTACTTC. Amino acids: CASSQAPRRGDYEQYF.

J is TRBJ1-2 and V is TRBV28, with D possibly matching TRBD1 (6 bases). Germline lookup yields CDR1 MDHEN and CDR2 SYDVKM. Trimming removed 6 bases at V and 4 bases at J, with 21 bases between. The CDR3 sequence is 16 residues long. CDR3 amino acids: CASSLGGGGQSYGYTF. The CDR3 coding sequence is TGTGCCAGCAGCCTGGGGGGCGGGGGGCAGAGCTATGGCTACACCTTC.

The CDR3 sequence is CASSLGGVGSEAFF. DNA of the CDR3: TGTGCCAGCAGCTTAGGAGGGGTCGGGTCTGAAGCTTTCTTT. The chain combines TRBV7-3 with TRBJ1-1; possible D gene TRBD1, 5 bases. The V end was cut by 2 bases, the J end by 6 bases, with 13 bases between. The germline V gene has CDR1 SGHTA and CDR2 FQGTGA. The CDR3 extends over 14 amino acids.

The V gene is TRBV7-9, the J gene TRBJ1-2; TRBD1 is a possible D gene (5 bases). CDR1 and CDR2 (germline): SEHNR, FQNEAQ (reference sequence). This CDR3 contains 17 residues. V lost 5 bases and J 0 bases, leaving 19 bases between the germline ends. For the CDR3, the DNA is TGTGCCAGCAGCCAGGGCACCGTTTCAGTAGCTAACTATGGCTACACCTTC. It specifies CASSQGTVSVANYGYTF.

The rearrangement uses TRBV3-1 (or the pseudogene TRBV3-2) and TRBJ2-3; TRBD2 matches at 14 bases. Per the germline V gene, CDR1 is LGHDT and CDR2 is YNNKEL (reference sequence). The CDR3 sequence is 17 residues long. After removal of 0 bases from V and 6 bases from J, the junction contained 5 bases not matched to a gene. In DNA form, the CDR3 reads TGTGCCAGCAGCCAAGAGTGGGGACTAGCGGGGGTTGATACGCAGTATTTT. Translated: CASSQEWGLAGVDTQYF.

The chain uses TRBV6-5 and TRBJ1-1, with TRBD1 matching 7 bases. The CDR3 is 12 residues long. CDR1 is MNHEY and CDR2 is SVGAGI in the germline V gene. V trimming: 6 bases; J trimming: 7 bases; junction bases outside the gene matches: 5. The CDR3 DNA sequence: TGTGCCAGCAGCTACAGGGGCGGTGAAGCTTTCTTT. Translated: CASSYRGGEAFF.

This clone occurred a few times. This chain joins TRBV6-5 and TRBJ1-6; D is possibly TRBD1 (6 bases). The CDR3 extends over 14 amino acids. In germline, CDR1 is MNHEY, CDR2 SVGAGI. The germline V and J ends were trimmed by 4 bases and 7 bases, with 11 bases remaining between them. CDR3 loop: CASSSNRANSPLHF. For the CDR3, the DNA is TGTGCCAGCAGTTCAAACAGGGCCAATTCACCCCTCCACTTT.

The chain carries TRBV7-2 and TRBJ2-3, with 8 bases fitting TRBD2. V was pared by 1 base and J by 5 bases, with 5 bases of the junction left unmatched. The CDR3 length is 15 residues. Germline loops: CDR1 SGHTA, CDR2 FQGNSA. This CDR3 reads CASSLVAGGRDTQYF. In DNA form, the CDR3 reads TGTGCCAGCAGCTTAGTGGCGGGAGGAAGAGATACGCAGTATTTT.

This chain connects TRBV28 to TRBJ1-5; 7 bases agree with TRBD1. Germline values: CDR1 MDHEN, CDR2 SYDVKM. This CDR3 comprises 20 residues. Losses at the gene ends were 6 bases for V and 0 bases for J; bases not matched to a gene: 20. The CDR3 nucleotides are TGTGCCAGCAGCCACCACCGGGACAGACTGAACATATATAGCAATCAGCCCCAGCATTTT. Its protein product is CASSHHRDRLNIYSNQPQHF.